Described below is a single TCR beta chain sequence and its context. It lacks a known antigen. Base qualities are not provided; no much larger clone lies one nucleotide away. The data stem from a study of T cell repertoires in cytomegalovirus infection (dated by TCRdb to the late 2010s). In terms of the full investigation: Donor HLA type was relevant to the analysis, as public TCR beta signatures indicated carriage of CMV infection together with the matching HLA type. What the study reported, not specific to this receptor: The ex vivo response was dominated by HLA-C-restricted CMV-specific TCR beta clonotypes, and the single most frequent clonotype in two of eight donors was supplied by these HLA-C-restricted clonotypes. In both this cohort and an independent cohort of 300 to 450 donors, the cumulative frequency of public TCR beta family members distinguished carriers of CMV infection plus the relevant HLA type.

Sequenced using an Illumina HiSeq 1500. The raw public reads went through TCRdb reprocessing: fastp at Q25, MiXCR clone calling, in-frame beta chains kept. Here each entry gathers all rows of one CDR3 protein and keeps the most common genes and DNA. This sample comprises hundreds of thousands of distinct CDR3 sequences, roughly a tenth of them detected only once. The ten largest clones capture approximately 2.4% of the sample. V and J are truncated by 10 bases and 2 bases respectively, leaving an intervening sequence of 12 bases. Sequences SNHLY (CDR1) and FYNNEI (CDR2) are obtained from the germline V gene. The CDR3 measures 12 amino acids from cysteine to phenylalanine. The DNA shown is the 36-base CDR3, in frame from base 1.

The chain joins TRBV2 to TRBJ2-7; the D gene is perhaps TRBD2, from 6 matching bases. The receptor's source is a human donor in good health (CMV status not recorded). Some clones in this sample may be carry-over from other donors' samples. The material sequenced was PBMCs. At the DNA level, the sequence is TGTGCCACCGGGACTCCCGCCTACGAGCAGTACTTC. This encodes CATGTPAYEQYF. Full variable domain (CDR3 extended with the reference TRBV2 and TRBJ2-7 proteins): EPEVTQTPSHQVTQMGQEVILRCVPISNHLYFYWYRQILGQKVEFLVSFYNNEISEKSEIFDDQFSVERPDGSNFTLKIRSTKLEDSAMYFCATGTPAYEQYFGPGTRLTVT.